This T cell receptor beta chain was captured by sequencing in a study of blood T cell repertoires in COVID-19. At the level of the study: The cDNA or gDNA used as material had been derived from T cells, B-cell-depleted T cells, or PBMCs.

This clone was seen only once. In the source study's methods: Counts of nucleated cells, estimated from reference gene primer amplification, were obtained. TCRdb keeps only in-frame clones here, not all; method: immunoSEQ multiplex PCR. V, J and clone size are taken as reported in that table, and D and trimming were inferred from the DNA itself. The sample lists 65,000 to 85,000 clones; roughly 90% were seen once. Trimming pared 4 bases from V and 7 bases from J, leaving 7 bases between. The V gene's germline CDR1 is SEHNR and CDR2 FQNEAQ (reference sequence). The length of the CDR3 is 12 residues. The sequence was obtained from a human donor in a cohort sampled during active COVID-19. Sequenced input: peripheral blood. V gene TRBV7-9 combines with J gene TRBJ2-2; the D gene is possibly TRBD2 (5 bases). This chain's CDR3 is CASSSGIGELFF. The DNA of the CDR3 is TGTGCCAGCAGCTCCGGGATCGGGGAGCTGTTTTTT.